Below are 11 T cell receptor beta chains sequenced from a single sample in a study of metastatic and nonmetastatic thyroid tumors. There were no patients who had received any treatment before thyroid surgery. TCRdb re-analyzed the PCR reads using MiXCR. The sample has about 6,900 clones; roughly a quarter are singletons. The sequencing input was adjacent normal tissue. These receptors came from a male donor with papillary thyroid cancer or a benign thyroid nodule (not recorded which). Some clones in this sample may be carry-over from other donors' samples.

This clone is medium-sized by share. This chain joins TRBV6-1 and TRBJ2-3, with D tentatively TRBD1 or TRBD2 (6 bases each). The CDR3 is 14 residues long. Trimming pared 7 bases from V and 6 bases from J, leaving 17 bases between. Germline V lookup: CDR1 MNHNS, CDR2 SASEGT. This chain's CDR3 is CASTPMSGADTQYF. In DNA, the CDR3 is TGTGCCAGCACCCCTATGTCGGGGGCTGATACGCAGTATTTT.

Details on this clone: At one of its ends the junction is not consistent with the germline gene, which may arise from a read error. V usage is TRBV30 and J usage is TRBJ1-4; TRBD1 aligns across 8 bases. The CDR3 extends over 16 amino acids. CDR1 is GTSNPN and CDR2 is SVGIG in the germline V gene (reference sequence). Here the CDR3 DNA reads TGTGCCCGGAGTACCCGACAGGGGCCGCCTTATGAAAAACTGTTTTTT. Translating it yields CARSTRQGPPYEKLFF.

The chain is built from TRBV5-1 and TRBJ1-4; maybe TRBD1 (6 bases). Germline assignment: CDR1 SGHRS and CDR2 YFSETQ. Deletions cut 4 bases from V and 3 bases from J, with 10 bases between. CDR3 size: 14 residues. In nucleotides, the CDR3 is TGCGCCAGCAGCGCAGGGGCTCCTAATGAAAAACTGTTTTTT. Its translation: CASSAGAPNEKLFF.

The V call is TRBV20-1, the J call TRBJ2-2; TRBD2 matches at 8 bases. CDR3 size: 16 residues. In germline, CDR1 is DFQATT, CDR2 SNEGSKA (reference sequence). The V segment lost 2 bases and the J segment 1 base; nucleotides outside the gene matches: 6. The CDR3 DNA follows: TGCAGTGCTAGAACACTCCTAGCGGGGAACACCGGGGAGCTGTTTTTT. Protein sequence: CSARTLLAGNTGELFF.

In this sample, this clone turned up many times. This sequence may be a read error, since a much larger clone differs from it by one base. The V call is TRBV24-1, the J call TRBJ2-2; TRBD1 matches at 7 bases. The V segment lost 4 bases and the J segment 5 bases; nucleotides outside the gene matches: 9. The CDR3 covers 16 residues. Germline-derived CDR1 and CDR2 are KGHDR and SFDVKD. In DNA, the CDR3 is TGTGCCACCAGTGACCCTGGACAGGAGGCGACCGGGGAGCTGTTTTTT. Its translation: CATSDPGQEATGELFF.

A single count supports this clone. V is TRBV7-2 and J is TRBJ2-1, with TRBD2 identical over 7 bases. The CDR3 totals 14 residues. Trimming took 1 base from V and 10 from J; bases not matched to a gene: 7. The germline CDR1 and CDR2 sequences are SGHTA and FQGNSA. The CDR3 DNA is TGTGCCAGCAGCTTAGGTTGGGCGGGAGACGAGCAGTTCTTC. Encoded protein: CASSLGWAGDEQFF.

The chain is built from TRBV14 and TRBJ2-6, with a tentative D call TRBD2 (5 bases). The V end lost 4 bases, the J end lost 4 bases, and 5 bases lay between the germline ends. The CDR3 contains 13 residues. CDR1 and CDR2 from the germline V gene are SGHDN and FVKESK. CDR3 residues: CASSRRGANVLTF. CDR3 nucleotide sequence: TGTGCCAGCAGCCGGAGGGGGGCCAACGTCCTGACTTTC.

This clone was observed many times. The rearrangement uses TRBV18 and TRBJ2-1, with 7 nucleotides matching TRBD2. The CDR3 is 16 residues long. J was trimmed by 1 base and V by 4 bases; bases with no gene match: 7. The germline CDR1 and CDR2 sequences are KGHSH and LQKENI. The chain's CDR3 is CASSQRLAISYNEQFF. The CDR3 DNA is TGTGCCAGCTCACAGAGACTAGCTATTTCCTACAATGAGCAGTTCTTC.

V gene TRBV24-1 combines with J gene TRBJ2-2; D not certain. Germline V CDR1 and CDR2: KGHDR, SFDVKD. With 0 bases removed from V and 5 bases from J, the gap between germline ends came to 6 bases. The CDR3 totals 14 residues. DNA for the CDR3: TGTGCCACCAGTGATTTGTTGGGGACCGGGGAGCTGTTTTTT. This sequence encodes CATSDLLGTGELFF.

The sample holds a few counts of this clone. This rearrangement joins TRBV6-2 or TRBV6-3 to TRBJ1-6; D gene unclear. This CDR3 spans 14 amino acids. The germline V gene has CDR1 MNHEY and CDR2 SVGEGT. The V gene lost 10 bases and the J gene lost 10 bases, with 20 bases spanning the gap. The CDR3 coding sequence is TGTGCCACCGCCCGAAGGTCGCCTGGCTCACCCCTCCACTTT. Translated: CATARRSPGSPLHF.

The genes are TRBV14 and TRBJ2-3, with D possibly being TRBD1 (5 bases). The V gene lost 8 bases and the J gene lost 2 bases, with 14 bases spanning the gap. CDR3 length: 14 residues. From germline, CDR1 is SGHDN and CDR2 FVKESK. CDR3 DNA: TGTGCCAGCGGGGCGACGCGGCACACAGATACGCAGTATTTT. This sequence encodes CASGATRHTDTQYF.